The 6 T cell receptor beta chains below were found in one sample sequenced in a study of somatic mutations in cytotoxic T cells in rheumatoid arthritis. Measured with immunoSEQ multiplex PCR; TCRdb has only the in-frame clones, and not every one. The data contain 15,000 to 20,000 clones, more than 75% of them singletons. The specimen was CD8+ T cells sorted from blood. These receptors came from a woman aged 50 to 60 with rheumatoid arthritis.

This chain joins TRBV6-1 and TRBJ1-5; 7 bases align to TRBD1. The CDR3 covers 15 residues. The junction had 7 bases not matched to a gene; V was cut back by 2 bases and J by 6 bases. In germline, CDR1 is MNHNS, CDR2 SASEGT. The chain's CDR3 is CASSEFDRVTQPQHF. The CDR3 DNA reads TGTGCCAGCAGTGAATTCGACAGGGTTACTCAGCCCCAGCATTTT.

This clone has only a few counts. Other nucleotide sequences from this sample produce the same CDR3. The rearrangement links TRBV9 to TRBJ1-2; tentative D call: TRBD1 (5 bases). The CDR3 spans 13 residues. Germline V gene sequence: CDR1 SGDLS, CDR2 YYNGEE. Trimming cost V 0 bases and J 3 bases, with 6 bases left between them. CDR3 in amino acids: CASSVGGDYGYTF. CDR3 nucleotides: TGTGCCAGCAGCGTAGGGGGGGACTATGGCTACACCTTC.

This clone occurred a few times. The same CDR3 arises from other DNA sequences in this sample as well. The CDR3 spells CASSELAGGPQETQYF. As DNA, the CDR3 is TGTGCCAGCAGTGAACTAGCGGGGGGGCCCCAAGAGACCCAGTACTTC. The gene calls are TRBV6-1 and TRBJ2-5, with TRBD2 identical over 12 bases. The V gene end was trimmed by 2 bases and the J gene end by 1 base; junction bases not matched to a gene: 2. Looked up from germline, CDR1 is MNHNS and CDR2 is SASEGT. CDR3 length equals 16 residues.

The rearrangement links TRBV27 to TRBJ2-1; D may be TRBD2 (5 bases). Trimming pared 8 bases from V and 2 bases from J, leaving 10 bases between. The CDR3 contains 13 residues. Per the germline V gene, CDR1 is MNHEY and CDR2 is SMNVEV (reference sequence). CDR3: CASSPGAYNEQFF. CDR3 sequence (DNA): TGTGCCAGCTCTCCCGGGGCCTACAATGAGCAGTTCTTC.

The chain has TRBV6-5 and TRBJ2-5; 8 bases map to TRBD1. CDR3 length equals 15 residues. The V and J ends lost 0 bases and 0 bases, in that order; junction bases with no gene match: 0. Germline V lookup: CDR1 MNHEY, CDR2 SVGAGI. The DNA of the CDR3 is TGTGCCAGCAGTTACTCGACAGGGGACCAAGAGACCCAGTACTTC. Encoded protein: CASSYSTGDQETQYF.

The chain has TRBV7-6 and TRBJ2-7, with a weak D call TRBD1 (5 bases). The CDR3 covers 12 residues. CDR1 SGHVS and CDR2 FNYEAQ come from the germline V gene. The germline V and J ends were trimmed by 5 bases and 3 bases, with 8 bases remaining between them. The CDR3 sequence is CASSVDSYEQYF. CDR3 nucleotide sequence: TGTGCCAGCAGCGTTGACAGCTACGAGCAGTACTTC. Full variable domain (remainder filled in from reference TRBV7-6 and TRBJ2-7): GAGVSQSPRYKVTKRGQDVALRCDPISGHVSLYWYRQALGQGPEFLTYFNYEAQQDKSGLPNDRFSAERPEGSISTLTIQRTEQRDSAMYRCASSVDSYEQYFGPGTRLTVT.